The entry below describes one T cell receptor beta chain. Its antigen remains unidentified. TRB cDNA was prepared as libraries by UMI-labeled 5' RACE. TCRdb processed the 5' RACE reads again and assigns one entry to each CDR3 protein, with no DNA. The repertoire table contains 65,000 to 95,000 distinct CDR3 sequences. This CDR3 is built from 11 residues. The data were obtained in a study of CXCR3-negative and CXCR3-positive naive CD8 T cells. Notes on the study in general: Comparison of naive cells showed more hydrophobic TRB CDR3s in CXCR3-positive than in CXCR3-negative naive cells. CXCR3 expression dropped partially after cryopreservation, and most assays relied on fresh PBMCs.

By phenotype, naive CD8+ T cells were CD45RO-CCR7+CD27+CD95-. This TCR came from a human donor in good health. Some clones in this sample may be carry-over from other donors' samples. The V call is TRBV12-3 or TRBV12-4, the J call TRBJ2-2; TCRdb selects TRBD1, and the lack of DNA leaves this call unchecked. The sequenced sample was naive CXCR3- CD8+ T cells from blood. Subset meaning: CD45RO-CCR7+CD27+CD95- naive CD8+ T cells lacking CXCR3 (TNR3-). The CDR3 sequence is CAGAGTGELFF.